Sequencing of this TCR beta chain was carried out in a study of T cells in Graves' hyperthyroidism and ophthalmopathy. Study-wide background: The authors collected peripheral blood at initial diagnosis, before any treatment. The study, taken as a whole, reports: Most thyroid clonotypes expanded above 0.001 were also detected in blood.

TCR beta CDR3 regions were amplified from RNA. A set of HTBI primers served as the primers for a first-round RT-PCR of the TCR CDR3. A single record per CDR3 protein comes from TCRdb applying MiXCR to the multiplex PCR reads. The table includes 350,000 to 450,000 distinct CDR3 sequences, about 14% detected once. In the case of this clonotype: What it binds is not known.

This CDR3 contains 17 residues. Trimming took 3 bases from V and 2 from J; bases not matched to a gene: 10. Germline CDR1 is SGHKS and CDR2 is YYEKEE (reference sequence). The TCR comes from a man aged 50 to 59 with Graves' ophthalmopathy. The sequencing sample was made of blood. The chain recombines TRBV5-5 with TRBJ2-1; TRBD2 agrees at 8 bases. CDR3 coding DNA: TGTGCCAGCAGCTCGAGGAATAGCGGGAACCCCTACAATGAGCAGTTCTTC. It encodes CASSSRNSGNPYNEQFF.